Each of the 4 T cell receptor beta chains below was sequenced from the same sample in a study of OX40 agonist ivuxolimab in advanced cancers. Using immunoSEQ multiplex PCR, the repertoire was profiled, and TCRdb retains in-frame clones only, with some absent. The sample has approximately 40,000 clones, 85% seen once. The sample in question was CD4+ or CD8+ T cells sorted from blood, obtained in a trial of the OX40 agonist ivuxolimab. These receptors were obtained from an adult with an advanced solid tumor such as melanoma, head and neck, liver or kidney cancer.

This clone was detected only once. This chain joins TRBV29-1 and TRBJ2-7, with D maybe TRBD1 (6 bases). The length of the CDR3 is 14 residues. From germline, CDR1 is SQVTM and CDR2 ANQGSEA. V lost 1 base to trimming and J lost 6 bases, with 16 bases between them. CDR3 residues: CSVEGTDSKAEQYF. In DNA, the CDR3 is TGCAGCGTTGAAGGGACGGACAGTAAGGCCGAGCAGTACTTC.

The CDR3 is CSVMIDKPLAKNIQYF. CDR3 nucleotides: TGCAGCGTGATGATTGACAAGCCTCTAGCCAAAAACATTCAGTACTTC. The rearrangement uses TRBV29-1 and TRBJ2-4; D remains ambiguous. Germline CDR1 is SQVTM and CDR2 is ANQGSEA. This CDR3 contains 16 residues. V was clipped by 6 bases and J by 0 bases, with 18 bases between them.

The CDR3 spells CATSRDQGQGNGYTF. CDR3 bases: TGTGCCACCAGCAGAGATCAGGGACAGGGGAATGGCTACACCTTC. J is TRBJ1-2 and V is TRBV15, with TRBD1 matching over 10 bases. The V and J ends lost 0 bases and 6 bases, in that order; junction bases with no gene match: 4. The CDR3 sequence is 15 residues long. The germline CDR1 and CDR2 sequences are LNHNV and YYDKDF (reference sequence).

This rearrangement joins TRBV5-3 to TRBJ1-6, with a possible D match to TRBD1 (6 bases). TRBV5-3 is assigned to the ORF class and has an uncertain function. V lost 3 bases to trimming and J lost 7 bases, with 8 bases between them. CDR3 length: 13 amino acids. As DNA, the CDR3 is TGTGCCAGAAGCTGGGACAAAAATTCACCCCTCCACTTT. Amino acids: CARSWDKNSPLHF.